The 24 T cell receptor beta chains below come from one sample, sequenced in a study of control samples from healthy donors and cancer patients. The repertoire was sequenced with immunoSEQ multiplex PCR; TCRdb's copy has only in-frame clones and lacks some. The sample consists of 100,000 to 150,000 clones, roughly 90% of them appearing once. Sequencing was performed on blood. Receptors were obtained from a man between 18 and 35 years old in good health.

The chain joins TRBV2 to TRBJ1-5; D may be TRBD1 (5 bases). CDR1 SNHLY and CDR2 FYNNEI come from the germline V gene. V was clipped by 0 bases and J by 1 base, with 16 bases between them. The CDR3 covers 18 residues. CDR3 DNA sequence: TGTGCCAGCAGTGAAGCGCTTAAGGGGTTCTGGAGCAATCAGCCCCAGCATTTT. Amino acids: CASSEALKGFWSNQPQHF. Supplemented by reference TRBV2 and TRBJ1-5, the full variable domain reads EPEVTQTPSHQVTQMGQEVILRCVPISNHLYFYWYRQILGQKVEFLVSFYNNEISEKSEIFDDQFSVERPDGSNFTLKIRSTKLEDSAMYFCASSEALKGFWSNQPQHFGDGTRLSIL.

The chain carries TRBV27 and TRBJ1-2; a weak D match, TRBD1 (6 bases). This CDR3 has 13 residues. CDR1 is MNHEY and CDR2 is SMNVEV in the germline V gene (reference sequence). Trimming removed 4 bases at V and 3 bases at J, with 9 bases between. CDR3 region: CASSWGADYGYTF. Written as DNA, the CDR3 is TGTGCCAGCAGTTGGGGGGCAGACTATGGCTACACCTTC.

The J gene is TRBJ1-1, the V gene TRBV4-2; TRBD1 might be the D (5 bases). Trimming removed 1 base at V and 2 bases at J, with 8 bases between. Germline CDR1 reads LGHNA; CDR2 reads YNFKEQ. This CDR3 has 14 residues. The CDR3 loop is CASSQGGTNTEAFF. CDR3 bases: TGTGCCAGCAGCCAAGGAGGGACCAACACTGAAGCTTTCTTT.

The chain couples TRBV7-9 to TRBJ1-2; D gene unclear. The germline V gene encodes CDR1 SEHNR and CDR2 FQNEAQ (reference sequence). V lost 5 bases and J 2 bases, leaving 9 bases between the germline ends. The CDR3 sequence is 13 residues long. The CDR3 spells CASSGWFNYGYTF. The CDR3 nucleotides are TGTGCCAGCAGCGGATGGTTCAACTATGGCTACACCTTC.

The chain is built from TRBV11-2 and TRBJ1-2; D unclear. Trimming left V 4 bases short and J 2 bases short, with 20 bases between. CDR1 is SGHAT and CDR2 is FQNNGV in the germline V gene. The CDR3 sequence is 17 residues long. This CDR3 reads CASSSFEGAERNYGYTF. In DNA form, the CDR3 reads TGTGCCAGCAGCTCCTTCGAAGGAGCCGAGCGCAACTATGGCTACACCTTC.

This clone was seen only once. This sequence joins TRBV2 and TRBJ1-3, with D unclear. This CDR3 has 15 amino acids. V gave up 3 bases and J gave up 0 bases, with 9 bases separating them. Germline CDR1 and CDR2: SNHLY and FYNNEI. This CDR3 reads CASSESGRSGNTIYF. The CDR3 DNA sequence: TGTGCCAGCAGTGAGTCAGGCCGCTCTGGAAACACCATATATTTT.

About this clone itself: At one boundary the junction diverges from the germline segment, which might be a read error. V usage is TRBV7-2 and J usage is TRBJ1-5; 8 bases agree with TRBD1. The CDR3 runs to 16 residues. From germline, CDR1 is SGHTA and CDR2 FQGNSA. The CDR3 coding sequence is TGTGCCAGCAGCGGGTACAGGGGGAACTACAATCAGCCCCGGCATTTT. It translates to CASSGYRGNYNQPRHF.

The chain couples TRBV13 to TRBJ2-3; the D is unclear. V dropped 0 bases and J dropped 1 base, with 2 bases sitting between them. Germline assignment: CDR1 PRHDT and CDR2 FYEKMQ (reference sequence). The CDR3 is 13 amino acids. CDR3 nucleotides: TGTGCCAGCAGCTTAGGCCGCACAGATACGCAGTATTTT. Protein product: CASSLGRTDTQYF. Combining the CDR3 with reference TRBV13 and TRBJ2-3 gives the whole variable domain AAGVIQSPRHLIKEKRETATLKCYPIPRHDTVYWYQQGPGQDPQFLISFYEKMQSDKGSIPDRFSAQQFSDYHSELNMSSLELGDSALYFCASSLGRTDTQYFGPGTRLTVL.

The CDR3 DNA sequence: TGTGCCAGCAGTCCACAGGCTAACTATGGCTACACCTTC. This translates into CASSPQANYGYTF. The genes are TRBV6-5 and TRBJ1-2, with D perhaps matching TRBD1 (5 bases). The CDR3 consists of 13 residues. CDR1 and CDR2 from the germline V gene are MNHEY and SVGAGI. V lost 5 bases, J lost 0 bases, and 7 bases lay in between.

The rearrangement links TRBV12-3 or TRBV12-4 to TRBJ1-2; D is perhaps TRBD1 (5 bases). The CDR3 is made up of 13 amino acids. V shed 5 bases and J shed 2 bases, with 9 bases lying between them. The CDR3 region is CASSQGGNYGYTF. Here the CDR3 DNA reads TGTGCCAGCAGTCAGGGAGGAAACTATGGCTACACCTTC.

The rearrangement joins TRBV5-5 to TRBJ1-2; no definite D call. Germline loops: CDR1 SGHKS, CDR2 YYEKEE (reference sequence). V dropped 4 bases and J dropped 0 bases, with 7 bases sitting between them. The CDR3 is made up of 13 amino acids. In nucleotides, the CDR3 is TGTGCCAGCAGCCAAGACGCTAACTATGGCTACACCTTC. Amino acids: CASSQDANYGYTF.

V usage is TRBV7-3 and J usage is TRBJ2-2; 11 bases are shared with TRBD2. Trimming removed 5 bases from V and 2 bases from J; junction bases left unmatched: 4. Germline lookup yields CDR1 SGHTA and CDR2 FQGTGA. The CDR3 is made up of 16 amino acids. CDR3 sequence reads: CASSKLAGANTGELFF. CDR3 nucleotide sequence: TGTGCCAGCAGCAAACTAGCGGGGGCTAACACCGGGGAGCTGTTTTTT.

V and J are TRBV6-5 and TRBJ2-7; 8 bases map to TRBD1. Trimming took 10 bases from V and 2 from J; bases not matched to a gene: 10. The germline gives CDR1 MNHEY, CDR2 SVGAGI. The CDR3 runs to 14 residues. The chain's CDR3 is CAIQIGTGPYEQYF. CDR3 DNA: TGTGCCATCCAAATCGGGACAGGCCCCTACGAGCAGTACTTC.

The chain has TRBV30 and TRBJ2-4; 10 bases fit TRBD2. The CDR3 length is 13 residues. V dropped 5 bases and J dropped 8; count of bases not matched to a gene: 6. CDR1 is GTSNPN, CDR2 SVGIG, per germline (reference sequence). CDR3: CAWCRAGGHIQYF. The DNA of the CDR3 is TGTGCCTGGTGCCGAGCGGGGGGGCACATTCAGTACTTC. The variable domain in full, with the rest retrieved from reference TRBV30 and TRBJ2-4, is SQTIHQWPATLVQPVGSPLSLECTVEGTSNPNLYWYRQAAGRGLQLLFYSVGIGQISSEVPQNLSASRPQDRQFILSSKKLLLSDSGFYLCAWCRAGGHIQYFGAGTRLSVL.

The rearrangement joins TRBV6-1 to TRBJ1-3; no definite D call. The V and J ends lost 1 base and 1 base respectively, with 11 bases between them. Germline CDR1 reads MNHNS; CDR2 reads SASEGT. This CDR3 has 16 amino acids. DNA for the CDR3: TGTGCCAGCAGTGAAGGTTCGGGCGGATCTGGAAACACCATATATTTT. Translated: CASSEGSGGSGNTIYF.

For the CDR3, the DNA is TGTGCCAGCAGTGTGGGTGCCAATCAGCCCCAGCATTTT. Its protein is CASSVGANQPQHF. The rearrangement links TRBV2 to TRBJ1-5, with unresolved D. V lost 4 bases, J lost 3 bases, and 7 bases lay in between. CDR1 and CDR2 from the germline V gene are SNHLY and FYNNEI. CDR3 length: 13 residues.

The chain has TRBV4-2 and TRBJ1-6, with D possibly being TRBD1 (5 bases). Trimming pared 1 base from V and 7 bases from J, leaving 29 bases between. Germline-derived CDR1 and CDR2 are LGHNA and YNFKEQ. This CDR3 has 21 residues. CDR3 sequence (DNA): TGTGCCAGCAGCCAAGCTAATTCCGGGGCCCTCAACGGGCGGGGAAATTCACCCCTCCACTTT. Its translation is CASSQANSGALNGRGNSPLHF.

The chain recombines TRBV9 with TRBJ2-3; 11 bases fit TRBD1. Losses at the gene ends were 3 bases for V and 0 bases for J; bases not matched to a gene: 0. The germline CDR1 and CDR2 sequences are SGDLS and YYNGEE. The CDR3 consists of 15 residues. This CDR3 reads CASSGTGGSTDTQYF. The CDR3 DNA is TGTGCCAGCAGCGGGACAGGGGGCAGCACAGATACGCAGTATTTT.

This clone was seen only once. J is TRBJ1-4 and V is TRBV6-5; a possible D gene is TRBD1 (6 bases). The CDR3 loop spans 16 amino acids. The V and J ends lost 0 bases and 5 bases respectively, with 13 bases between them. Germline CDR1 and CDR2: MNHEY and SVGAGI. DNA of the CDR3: TGTGCCAGCAGTTACTCGTGGGGGCGCAAAAATGAAAAACTGTTTTTT. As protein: CASSYSWGRKNEKLFF.

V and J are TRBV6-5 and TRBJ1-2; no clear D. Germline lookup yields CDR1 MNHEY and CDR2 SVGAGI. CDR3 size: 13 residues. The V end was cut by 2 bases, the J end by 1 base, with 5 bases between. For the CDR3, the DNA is TGTGCCAGCAGTTACCAGTATAACTATGGCTACACCTTC. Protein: CASSYQYNYGYTF.

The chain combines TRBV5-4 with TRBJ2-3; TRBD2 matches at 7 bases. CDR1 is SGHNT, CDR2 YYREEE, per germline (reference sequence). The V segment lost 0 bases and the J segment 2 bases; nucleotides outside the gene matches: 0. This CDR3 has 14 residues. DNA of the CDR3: TGTGCCAGCAGCTTGGGACTAGCCACAGATACGCAGTATTTT. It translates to CASSLGLATDTQYF. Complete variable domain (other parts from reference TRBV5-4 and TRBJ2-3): ETGVTQSPTHLIKTRGQQVTLRCSSQSGHNTVSWYQQALGQGPQFIFQYYREEENGRGNFPPRFSGLQFPNYSSELNVNALELDDSALYLCASSLGLATDTQYFGPGTRLTVL.

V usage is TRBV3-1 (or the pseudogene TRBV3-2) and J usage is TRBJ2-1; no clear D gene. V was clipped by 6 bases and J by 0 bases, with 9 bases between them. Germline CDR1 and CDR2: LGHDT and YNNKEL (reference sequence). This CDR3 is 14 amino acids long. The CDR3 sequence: CASRPRGSYNEQFF. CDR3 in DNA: TGTGCCAGCAGACCACGAGGCTCCTACAATGAGCAGTTCTTC.

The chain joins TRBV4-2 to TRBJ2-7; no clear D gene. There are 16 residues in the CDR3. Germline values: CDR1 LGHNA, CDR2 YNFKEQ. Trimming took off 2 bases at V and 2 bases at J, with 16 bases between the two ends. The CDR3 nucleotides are TGTGCCAGCAGCCAATGGGTTGACCGACGGGCCTACGAGCAGTACTTC. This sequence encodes CASSQWVDRRAYEQYF.

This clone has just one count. The CDR3 region is CASSSAGTTEKLAFF. The CDR3 region has the DNA TGCGCCAGCAGCTCCGCCGGGACCACGGAAAAGTTAGCTTTCTTT. V usage is TRBV5-1 and J usage is TRBJ1-1; possibly TRBD1 for D (5 bases). CDR3 length: 15 residues. Germline CDR1 SGHRS, CDR2 YFSETQ. V was trimmed by 3 bases and J by 10 bases, leaving 22 bases between them.